A selection of T cell receptor beta chains follows, all from one sample in a study of blood T cells in healthy people across ages. A single record per CDR3 protein comes from TCRdb applying MiXCR to the 5' RACE reads. The table has around 990,000 distinct CDR3 sequences, roughly 24% seen once; the top ten hold about 0.8%. This sample was shared with a second study, whose subject was T cells of mothers and their children.

The sample comprised blood. These receptor sequences come from a girl under 10 years old in good health. The CDR3 runs from the conserved cysteine through the conserved F or W. D genes are given only for firm matches. Only some rows state a clone size, as once, few, many or a class for expanded clones.

abundance	v_gene	d_gene	j_gene	CDR3aa	CDR3nt
.	TRBV6-2/TRBV6-3	.	TRBJ2-7	CASSYWIGTYEQYF	TGTGCCAGCAGTTACTGGATTGGAACCTACGAGCAGTACTTC
.	TRBV29-1	.	TRBJ2-7	CSAAGGEAEQYF	TGCAGCGCCGCGGGCGGGGAAGCCGAGCAGTACTTC
.	TRBV27	.	TRBJ1-2	CASSPRQPANYGYTF	TGTGCCAGCAGTCCCCGCCAGCCGGCTAACTATGGCTACACCTTC
.	TRBV5-1	.	TRBJ2-5	CASSGPDQGTQYF	TGCGCCAGCAGCGGCCCGGACCAAGGGACCCAGTACTTC
few	TRBV11-1	.	TRBJ2-7	CASSHAGVGEQYF	TGTGCCAGCAGCCATGCAGGGGTGGGGGAGCAGTACTTC
many	TRBV20-1	.	TRBJ2-3	CSARSVDTQYF	TGCAGTGCCCGGAGTGTGGATACGCAGTATTTT
.	TRBV7-9	TRBD1	TRBJ1-2	CASSRDSTFGYTF	TGTGCCAGCAGCCGGGACAGTACATTTGGCTACACCTTC
once	TRBV5-1	TRBD1	TRBJ2-3	CASSLLGQVRGDTQYF	TGCGCCAGCAGCTTACTGGGACAGGTCAGGGGAGATACGCAGTATTTT
few	TRBV7-9	.	TRBJ2-1	CASRTGNEQFF	TGTGCCAGCCGGACTGGAAATGAGCAGTTCTTC
.	TRBV4-2	.	TRBJ2-1	CASSRTFGGRGSYNEQFF	TGTGCCAGCAGCCGCACCTTCGGCGGGCGTGGCTCCTACAATGAGCAGTTCTTC
.	TRBV4-2	TRBD2	TRBJ2-5	CASSQMSGGVIKETQYF	TGTGCCAGCAGCCAGATGTCGGGGGGAGTCATCAAAGAGACCCAGTACTTC